This TCR beta chain derives from a study of blood T cell repertoires in COVID-19. Each participant's cohort was designated according to participant-reported clinical history. Generated by immunoSEQ multiplex PCR, the TCRdb table keeps only in-frame clones and is missing some. The sample includes approximately 310,000 clones, less than 85% seen only once; the top ten take 1.5% to 2%. The CDR3 spans 14 residues. Germline trimming cut 7 bases from V and 5 bases from J; bases unmatched to any gene: 10. Germline CDR1 is LNHDA and CDR2 is SQIVND (reference sequence). Sequencing was performed on PBMCs or T cells enriched from blood (not recorded which). The sequence came from a woman aged 25-40 years who had been exposed to COVID-19. The chain has TRBV19 and TRBJ2-5; 7 nucleotides agree with TRBD2. This CDR3 reads CASNPGAGEETQYF. CDR3 sequence (DNA): TGTGCCAGTAATCCCGGGGCGGGGGAGGAGACCCAGTACTTC.